This TCR beta chain originates from a study of CD8 T cells in Susac syndrome. RNA amounts of about 0.45 to 1 ug underwent reverse transcription with random hexamers. MiXCR, applied by TCRdb to the immunoSEQ multiplex PCR reads, yields one record per CDR3 protein. The sample contains around 150,000 distinct CDR3 sequences, 94% of which appear only once. Per the germline V gene, CDR1 is MNHEY and CDR2 is SMNVEV (reference sequence). The V and J ends lost 3 bases and 5 bases respectively, with 8 bases between them. The CDR3 consists of 13 residues. This receptor was obtained from a human donor in good health. The rearrangement uses TRBV27 and TRBJ2-1; weak D call: TRBD2 (5 bases). The specimen was CD8+ T cells from PBMCs. Written as DNA, the CDR3 is TGTGCCAGCAGTTTCGCTAGCAACAATGAGCAGTTCTTC. Its protein product is CASSFASNNEQFF.